The rows below give T cell receptor beta chains drawn from one sample of a study of cytomegalovirus exposure and HLA in healthy donors. Here immunoSEQ multiplex PCR was the method, and the copy in TCRdb shows in-frame clones only, minus some. This table holds about 190,000 clones. Material for sequencing was PBMCs. Receptor source: a man aged 25-40 years in good health and CMV-seronegative. The CDR3 runs from the conserved cysteine through the conserved F or W.

>TRBJ1-2|TRBV15
CATTWTGDMNYGYTF
>TRBJ2-3|TRBV4-2
CASSQEWDRSFGTDTQYF
>TRBJ1-2|TRBV29-1
CSVWLWGQGTATNYGYTF
>TRBJ1-2|TRBV9
CASSVGGSGYTF
>TRBJ2-1|TRBV9
CASSVVFCWRRQQFF
>TRBJ2-1|TRBV11-3
CASSFEGLGGNEQFF
>TRBJ2-3|TRBV4-2
CASSQGDRRTDTQYF
>TRBJ1-2|TRBV4-1
CASSQGWAGSNYGYTF
>TRBJ1-2|TRBV7-6
CASSLGTGGDGYTF
>TRBJ2-1|TRBV10-3
CAISDRQGAHNEQFF
>TRBJ2-1|TRBV11-3
CASSLDVLAGANEQFF
>TRBJ1-4|TRBV10-1
CASSGGQNEKLFF
>TRBJ2-1|TRBV19
CASSICRGGLPSNEQFF
>TRBJ2-7|TRBV6-1
CASLMTGLAYEQYF
>TRBJ2-6|TRBV18
CASSRAGEAGANVLTF
>TRBJ2-1|TRBV6-5
CASSSPIQGGPFF
>TRBJ1-2|TRBV7-3
CASSVTGLNGYGYTF
>TRBJ2-1|TRBV30
CAATLSGGNYNEQFF
>TRBJ2-3|TRBV27
CASSFGSGTGADTQYF
>TRBJ1-2|TRBV5-1
CASSQGDTNNYGYTF
>TRBJ2-5|TRBV28
CASSLIGLAGGQETQYF
>TRBJ1-5|TRBV5-1
CASSLAGVDQPQHF
>TRBJ1-5|TRBV5-6
CASSQSTEPVSNQPQHF
>TRBJ1-3|TRBV9
CASSPTDSSSGNTIYF
>TRBJ2-2|TRBV7-9
CASSTLGLAGTGELFF
>TRBJ1-1|TRBV14
CASSQQQAVFGAFF
>-|TRBV30
CAWSEGDFSYEQYF
>TRBJ1-3|TRBV23-1
CASSRGRGSGNTIYF
>TRBJ1-4|TRBV5-1
CASSLEQANEKLFF
>TRBJ1-2|TRBV27
CASSFRGGYGYTF
>TRBJ1-1|TRBV7-6
CASSFTGSNTEAFF
>TRBJ1-3|TRBV19
CASRGTDGGSGNTIYF
>TRBJ2-5|TRBV18
CASSPPSLETQYF
>TRBJ1-2|TRBV15
CATSRGQGAFAYGYTF
>TRBJ1-2|TRBV28
CASSTPGHYYGYTF
>TRBJ2-5|TRBV6-1
CASSEVRETQYF
>TRBJ2-2|TRBV30
CAWSLAGENTGELFF
>TRBJ1-5|TRBV19
CASSGTGGNQPQHF
>TRBJ2-3|TRBV6-5
CASSYSIPYLADTQYF
>TRBJ1-1|TRBV5-1
CASSSPKGQGSMFRLAFF
>TRBJ2-1|TRBV27
CASSSGLAGVNEQFF
>TRBJ2-7|TRBV7-2
CASSYPDRGLDYEQYF
>TRBJ2-7|TRBV11-2
CASSLDWTSRYEQYF
>TRBJ2-3|TRBV30
CAWRRASRHSTGTQYF
>TRBJ2-1|TRBV7-9
CASSTLDNEQFF
>TRBJ2-5|TRBV10-1
CASSEGSGYQETQYF
>TRBJ1-2|TRBV5-8
CASSKQAPRGYTF
>TRBJ1-4|TRBV7-2
CASSLVSLVSQSNEKLFF
>TRBJ1-4|TRBV18
CASSPRQGRDEKLFF
>TRBJ1-4|TRBV7-7
CASSKGQDNEKLFF